This entry lists 15 T cell receptor beta chains sequenced from one sample in a study of untreated major depressive disorder. Clones were read by immunoSEQ multiplex PCR, and TCRdb kept only the in-frame ones, dropping some. The table shows just over 20,000 clones, with more than 75% occurring only once. Sequencing input: CD4+ T cells from PBMCs. The receptors shown here come from a woman in her 30s in good health.

The rearrangement uses TRBV6-5 and TRBJ2-7; D call uncertain. V lost 1 base, J lost 0 bases, and 4 bases lay in between. The germline gives CDR1 MNHEY, CDR2 SVGAGI. The CDR3 has 13 residues. Here the CDR3 DNA reads TGTGCCAGCAGTTACTTGGCCTCCTACGAGCAGTACTTC. Protein product: CASSYLASYEQYF.

V gene TRBV30 combines with J gene TRBJ2-6, with D possibly being TRBD1 (6 bases). CDR1 and CDR2 from the germline V gene are GTSNPN and SVGIG (reference sequence). Deletions cut 3 bases from V and 1 base from J, with 13 bases between. CDR3 length: 16 residues. DNA of the CDR3: TGTGCCTGGAGGGCGACAGGCTATTCTGGGGCCAACGTCCTGACTTTC. It translates to CAWRATGYSGANVLTF.

This chain uses TRBV27 with TRBJ1-2; the D gene is possibly TRBD1 (6 bases). V lost 3 bases to trimming and J lost 0 bases, with 11 bases between them. Germline values: CDR1 MNHEY, CDR2 SMNVEV (reference sequence). The CDR3 runs 15 residues. The CDR3 region is CASSFRQAANYGYTF. Here the CDR3 DNA reads TGTGCCAGCAGTTTCCGACAGGCTGCTAACTATGGCTACACCTTC.

The chain links TRBV27 to TRBJ1-2; TRBD1 might be the D (5 bases). CDR3 length: 17 amino acids. From germline, CDR1 is MNHEY and CDR2 SMNVEV (reference sequence). V lost 6 bases, J lost 2 bases, and 22 bases lay in between. CDR3 sequence: CASSPMPPGRINYGYTF. CDR3 DNA sequence: TGTGCCAGCAGCCCGATGCCTCCGGGACGGATAAACTATGGCTACACCTTC.

V usage is TRBV19 and J usage is TRBJ2-5, with 12 positions matching TRBD2. CDR3 length: 15 amino acids. V was clipped by 3 bases and J by 2 bases; unmatched bases: 1. CDR1 and CDR2 (germline): LNHDA, SQIVND (reference sequence). The CDR3 region is CASSILAGGQETQYF. The CDR3 DNA sequence: TGTGCCAGTAGTATTCTAGCGGGGGGGCAAGAGACCCAGTACTTC.

The chain couples TRBV5-4 to TRBJ2-6, with D possibly being TRBD1 or TRBD2 (5 bases each). Trimming removed 0 bases at V and 4 bases at J, with 8 bases between. CDR1 and CDR2 (germline): SGHNT, YYREEE (reference sequence). The CDR3 contains 15 residues. The CDR3 here is CASSLAGDGANVLTF. Written as DNA, the CDR3 is TGTGCCAGCAGCTTGGCTGGGGACGGGGCCAACGTCCTGACTTTC. Combining the CDR3 with reference TRBV5-4 and TRBJ2-6 gives the whole variable domain ETGVTQSPTHLIKTRGQQVTLRCSSQSGHNTVSWYQQALGQGPQFIFQYYREEENGRGNFPPRFSGLQFPNYSSELNVNALELDDSALYLCASSLAGDGANVLTFGAGSRLTVL.

The chain employs TRBV5-8 and TRBJ1-2, with 8 bases fitting TRBD1. The V segment lost 4 bases and the J segment 7 bases; nucleotides outside the gene matches: 6. There are 13 residues in the CDR3. CDR1 is SGHTS and CDR2 is YDEGEE in the germline V gene. The CDR3 loop reads CASSPQGAGGYTF. The DNA for the CDR3 is TGTGCCAGCAGCCCGCAGGGGGCTGGTGGCTACACCTTC. The full variable domain, completed using reference TRBV5-8 and TRBJ1-2, is EAGVTQSPTHLIKTRGQQATLRCSPISGHTSVYWYQQALGLGLQFLLWYDEGEERNRGNFPPRFSGRQFPNYSSELNVNALELEDSALYLCASSPQGAGGYTFGSGTRLTVV.

V is TRBV30 and J is TRBJ2-5, with D unclear. Looked up from germline, CDR1 is GTSNPN and CDR2 is SVGIG (reference sequence). Trimming removed 4 bases at V and 4 bases at J, with 13 bases between. This CDR3 comprises 13 residues. The CDR3: CAWKVPPGETQYF. DNA of the CDR3: TGTGCCTGGAAAGTCCCGCCGGGAGAGACCCAGTACTTC.

The chain uses TRBV19 and TRBJ2-2, with 10 bases lining up with TRBD1. V lost 4 bases, J lost 4 bases, and 9 bases stayed unmatched. The CDR3 sequence is 17 residues long. The germline gives CDR1 LNHDA, CDR2 SQIVND (reference sequence). CDR3 sequence reads: CASSTEGTGVFTGELFF. CDR3 coding DNA: TGTGCCAGTAGTACAGAAGGGACAGGGGTTTTCACCGGGGAGCTGTTTTTT.

The chain employs TRBV19 and TRBJ2-5; D is undetermined. This CDR3 is 13 amino acids long. V lost 3 bases, J lost 4 bases, and 9 bases lay in between. In germline, CDR1 is LNHDA, CDR2 SQIVND (reference sequence). CDR3 bases: TGTGCCAGTAGTATGGGTGACGGAGAGACCCAGTACTTC. Translated, it gives CASSMGDGETQYF.

V and J are TRBV6-6 and TRBJ1-1; a weak D match, TRBD1 (5 bases). This CDR3 is built from 12 residues. The V end was cut by 11 bases, the J end by 5 bases, with 15 bases between. Germline V CDR1 and CDR2: MNHNY, SVGAGI (reference sequence). CDR3 coding DNA: TGTGCCGTCCGGGGGGACGGAACTGAAGCTTTCTTT. Translating it yields CAVRGDGTEAFF.

CDR3 nucleotides: TGTGCCAGCAGTCCCCGGGACAGGGTGTATGGCTACACCTTC. This gives the protein CASSPRDRVYGYTF. V gene TRBV27 combines with J gene TRBJ1-2; TRBD1 matches at 9 bases. V shed 5 bases, J shed 5 bases, and the junction held 6 bases outside the gene matches. The CDR3 contains 14 residues. Germline V gives CDR1 MNHEY, CDR2 SMNVEV (reference sequence).

The chain employs TRBV9 and TRBJ2-1; 8 bases agree with TRBD2. Germline loops: CDR1 SGDLS, CDR2 YYNGEE. V shed 3 bases and J 9 bases; nucleotides not matched to a gene: 11. The CDR3 totals 15 residues. The CDR3 sequence: CASSGRPSGPPEQFF. The CDR3, as DNA: TGTGCCAGCAGCGGCAGGCCTAGCGGGCCGCCTGAGCAGTTCTTC.

V is TRBV14 and J is TRBJ2-3; TRBD2 matches 10 bases. With V trimmed by 4 bases and J by 5 bases, 12 bases remained unmatched. The CDR3 has 17 amino acids. CDR1 and CDR2 from the germline V gene are SGHDN and FVKESK. CDR3 DNA: TGTGCCAGCAGCCGCGACAGAGCGGGGGGGCCCATAGATACGCAGTATTTT. This encodes CASSRDRAGGPIDTQYF.

This rearrangement joins TRBV4-3 to TRBJ2-7; D uncertain. The germline V and J ends were trimmed by 1 base and 2 bases, with 9 bases remaining between them. Germline-derived CDR1 and CDR2 are LGHNA and YSLEER. CDR3 size: 14 residues. The CDR3 loop is CASSQGVGPYEQYF. CDR3 nucleotide sequence: TGCGCCAGCAGCCAAGGAGTTGGTCCCTACGAGCAGTACTTC.